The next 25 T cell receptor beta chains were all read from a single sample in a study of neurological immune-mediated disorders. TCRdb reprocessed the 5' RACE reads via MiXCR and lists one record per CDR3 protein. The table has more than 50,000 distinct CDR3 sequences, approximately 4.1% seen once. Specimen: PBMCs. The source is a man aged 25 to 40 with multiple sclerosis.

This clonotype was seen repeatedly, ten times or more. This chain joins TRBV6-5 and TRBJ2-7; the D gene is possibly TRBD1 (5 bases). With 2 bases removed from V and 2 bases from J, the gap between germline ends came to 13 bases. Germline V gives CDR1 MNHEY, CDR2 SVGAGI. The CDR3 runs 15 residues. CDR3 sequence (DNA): TGTGCCAGCAGTTACGCCAGGGTACCAACCTACGAGCAGTACTTC. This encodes CASSYARVPTYEQYF.

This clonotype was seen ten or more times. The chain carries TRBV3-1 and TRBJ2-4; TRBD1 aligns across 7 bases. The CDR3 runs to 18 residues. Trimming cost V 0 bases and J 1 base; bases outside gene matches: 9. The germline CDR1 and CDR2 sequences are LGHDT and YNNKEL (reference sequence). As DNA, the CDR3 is TGTGCCAGCAGCCAAGATTATTACAGGGGCGCGGCCAAAAACATTCAGTACTTC. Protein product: CASSQDYYRGAAKNIQYF.

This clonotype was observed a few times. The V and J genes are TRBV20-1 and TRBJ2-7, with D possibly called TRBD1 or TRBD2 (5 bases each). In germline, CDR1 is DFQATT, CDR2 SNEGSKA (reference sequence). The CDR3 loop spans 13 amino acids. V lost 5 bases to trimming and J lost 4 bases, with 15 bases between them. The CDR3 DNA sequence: TGCAGTGCTCATCGGGAAAGGGGATACGAGCAGTACTTC. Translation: CSAHRERGYEQYF.

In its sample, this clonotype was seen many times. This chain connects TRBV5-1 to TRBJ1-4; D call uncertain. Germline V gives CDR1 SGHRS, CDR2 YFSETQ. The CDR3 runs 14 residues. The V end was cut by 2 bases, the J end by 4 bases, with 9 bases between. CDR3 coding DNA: TGCGCCAGCAGCTTAGGACCGAGTAATGAAAAACTGTTTTTT. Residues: CASSLGPSNEKLFF.

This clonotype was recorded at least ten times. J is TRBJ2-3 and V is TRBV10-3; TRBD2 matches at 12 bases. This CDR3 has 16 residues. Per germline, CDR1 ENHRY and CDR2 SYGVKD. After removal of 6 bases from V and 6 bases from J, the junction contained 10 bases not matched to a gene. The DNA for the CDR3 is TGTGCCATCAGAAAGACTAGCGGGGGTAATTGGGATACGCAGTATTTT. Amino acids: CAIRKTSGGNWDTQYF.

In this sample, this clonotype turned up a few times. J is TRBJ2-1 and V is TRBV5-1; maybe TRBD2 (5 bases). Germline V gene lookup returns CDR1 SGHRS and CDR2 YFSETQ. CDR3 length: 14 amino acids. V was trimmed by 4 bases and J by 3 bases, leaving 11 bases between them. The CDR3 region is CASSGSENYNEQFF. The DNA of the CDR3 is TGCGCCAGCAGCGGGAGTGAGAACTACAATGAGCAGTTCTTC. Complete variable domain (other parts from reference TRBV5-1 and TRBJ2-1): KAGVTQTPRYLIKTRGQQVTLSCSPISGHRSVSWYQQTPGQGLQFLFEYFSETQRNKGNFPGRFSGRQFSNSRSEMNVSTLELGDSALYLCASSGSENYNEQFFGPGTRLTVL.

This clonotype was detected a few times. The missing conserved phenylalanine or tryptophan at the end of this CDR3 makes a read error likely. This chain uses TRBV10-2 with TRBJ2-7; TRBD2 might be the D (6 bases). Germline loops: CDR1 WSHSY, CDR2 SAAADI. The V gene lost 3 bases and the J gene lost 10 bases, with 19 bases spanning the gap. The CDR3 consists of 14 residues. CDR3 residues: CASSERGTLKLQYN. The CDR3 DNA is TGCGCCAGCAGTGAACGGGGGACCCTAAAGTTACAGTACAAC.

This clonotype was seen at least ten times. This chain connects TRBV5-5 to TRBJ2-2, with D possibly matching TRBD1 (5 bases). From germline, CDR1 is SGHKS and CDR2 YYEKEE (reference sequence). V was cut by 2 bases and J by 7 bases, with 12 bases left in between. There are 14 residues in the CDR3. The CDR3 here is CASSFQGPGGELFF. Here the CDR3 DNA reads TGTGCCAGCAGCTTTCAGGGCCCGGGCGGGGAGCTGTTTTTT.

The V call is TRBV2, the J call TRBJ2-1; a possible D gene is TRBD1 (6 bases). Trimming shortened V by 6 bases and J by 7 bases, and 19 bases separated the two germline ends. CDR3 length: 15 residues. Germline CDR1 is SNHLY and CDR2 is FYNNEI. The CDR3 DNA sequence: TGTGCCAGCAGCGAAAGGTGGGGGCGCGTAAATGAGCAGTTCTTC. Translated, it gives CASSERWGRVNEQFF.

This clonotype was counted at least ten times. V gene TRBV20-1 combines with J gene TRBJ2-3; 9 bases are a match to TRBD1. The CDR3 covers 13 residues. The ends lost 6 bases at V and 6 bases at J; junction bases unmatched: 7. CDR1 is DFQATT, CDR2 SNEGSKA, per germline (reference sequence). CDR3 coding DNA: TGCAGTGCCGGACAGGGGTTCGGCGATACGCAGTATTTT. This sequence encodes CSAGQGFGDTQYF.

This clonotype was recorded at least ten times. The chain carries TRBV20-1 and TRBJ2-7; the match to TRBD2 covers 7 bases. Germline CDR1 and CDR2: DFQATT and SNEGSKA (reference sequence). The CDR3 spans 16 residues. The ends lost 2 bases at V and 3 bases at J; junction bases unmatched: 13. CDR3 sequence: CSARPRSAGVLYEQYF. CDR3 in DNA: TGCAGTGCTAGACCACGCTCGGCGGGGGTGCTCTACGAGCAGTACTTC.

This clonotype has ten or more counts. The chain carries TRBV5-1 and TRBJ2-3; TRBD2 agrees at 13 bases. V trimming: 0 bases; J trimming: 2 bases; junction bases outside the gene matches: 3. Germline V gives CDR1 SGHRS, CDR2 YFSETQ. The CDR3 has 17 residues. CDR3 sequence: CASSLGTSGGYTDTQYF. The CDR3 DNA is TGCGCCAGCAGCTTGGGGACTAGCGGGGGCTACACAGATACGCAGTATTTT.

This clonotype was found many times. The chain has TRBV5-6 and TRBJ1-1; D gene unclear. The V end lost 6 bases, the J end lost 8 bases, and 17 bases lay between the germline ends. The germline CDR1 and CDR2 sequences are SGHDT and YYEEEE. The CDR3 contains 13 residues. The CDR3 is CASTLASMLEAFF. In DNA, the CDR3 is TGTGCCAGCACCCTCGCCTCTATGCTCGAAGCTTTCTTT.

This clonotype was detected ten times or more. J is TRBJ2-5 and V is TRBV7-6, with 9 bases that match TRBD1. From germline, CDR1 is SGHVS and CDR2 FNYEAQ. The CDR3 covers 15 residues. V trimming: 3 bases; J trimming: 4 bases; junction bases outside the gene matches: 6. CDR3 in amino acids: CASSFYGQGRETQYF. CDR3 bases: TGTGCCAGCAGCTTTTACGGACAGGGGAGAGAGACCCAGTACTTC. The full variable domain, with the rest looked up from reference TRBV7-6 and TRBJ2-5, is GAGVSQSPRYKVTKRGQDVALRCDPISGHVSLYWYRQALGQGPEFLTYFNYEAQQDKSGLPNDRFSAERPEGSISTLTIQRTEQRDSAMYRCASSFYGQGRETQYFGPGTRLLVL.

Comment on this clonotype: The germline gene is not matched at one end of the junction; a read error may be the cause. The CDR3 loop is CASSLETGSATDTLYF. CDR3 DNA sequence: TGCGCCAGCAGCTTGGAAACAGGGTCAGCCACAGATACGCTGTATTTT. The V gene is TRBV5-1, the J gene TRBJ2-3, with D perhaps matching TRBD1 (6 bases). The CDR3 contains 16 residues. The germline CDR1 and CDR2 sequences are SGHRS and YFSETQ.

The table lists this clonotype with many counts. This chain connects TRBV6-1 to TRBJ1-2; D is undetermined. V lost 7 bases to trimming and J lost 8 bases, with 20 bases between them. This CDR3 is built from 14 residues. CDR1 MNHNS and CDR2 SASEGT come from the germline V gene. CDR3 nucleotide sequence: TGTGCCAGCACCTTATCCGACGGATCGGGCGGCTACACCTTC. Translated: CASTLSDGSGGYTF.

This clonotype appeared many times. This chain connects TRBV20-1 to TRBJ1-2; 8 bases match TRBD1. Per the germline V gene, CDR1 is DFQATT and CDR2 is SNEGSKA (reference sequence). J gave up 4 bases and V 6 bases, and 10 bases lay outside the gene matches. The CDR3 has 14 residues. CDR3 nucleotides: TGCAGTGCGATGGACAGGGCTCGTCCCTATGGCTACACCTTC. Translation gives CSAMDRARPYGYTF.

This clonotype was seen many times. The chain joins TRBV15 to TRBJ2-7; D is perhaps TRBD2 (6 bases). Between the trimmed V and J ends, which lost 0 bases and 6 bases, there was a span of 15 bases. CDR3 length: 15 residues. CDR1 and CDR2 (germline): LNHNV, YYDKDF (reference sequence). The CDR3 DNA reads TGTGCCACCAGCAGAGATATCGGGGGTTCGGGCGAGCAGTACTTC. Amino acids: CATSRDIGGSGEQYF.

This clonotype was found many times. As DNA, the CDR3 is TGTGCCAGCAGCTTAGAGTCCTGGTGGGACGAGCAGTACTTC. Translating gives CASSLESWWDEQYF. The genes are TRBV7-6 and TRBJ2-7, with D unresolved. CDR3 size: 14 residues. The ends were cut back, 1 base at V and 5 bases at J, with 12 bases in the middle. Germline V CDR1 and CDR2: SGHVS, FNYEAQ.

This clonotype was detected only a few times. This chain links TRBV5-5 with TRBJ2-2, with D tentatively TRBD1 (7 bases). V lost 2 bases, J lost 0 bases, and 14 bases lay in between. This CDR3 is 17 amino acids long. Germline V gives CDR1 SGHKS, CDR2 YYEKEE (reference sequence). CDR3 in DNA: TGTGCCAGCAGCTTTAATCGCGGGACAGCGAACACCGGGGAGCTGTTTTTT. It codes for CASSFNRGTANTGELFF.

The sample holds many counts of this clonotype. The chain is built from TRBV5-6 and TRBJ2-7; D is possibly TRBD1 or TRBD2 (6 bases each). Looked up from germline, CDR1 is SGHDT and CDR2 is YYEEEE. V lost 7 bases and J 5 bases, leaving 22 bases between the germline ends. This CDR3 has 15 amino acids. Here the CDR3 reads CASSNGGGLVNEQYF. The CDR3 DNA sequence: TGTGCCAGCTCTAACGGAGGGGGATTAGTAAACGAGCAGTACTTC.

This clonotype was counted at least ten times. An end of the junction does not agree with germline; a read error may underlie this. CDR3 bases: TGCAGCGTTACCCTCCAGGGGACGAGCAATCAGCCCCAGAATTTT. Amino acids: CSVTLQGTSNQPQNF. The J gene is TRBJ1-5, the V gene TRBV29-1, with a weak D call TRBD1 (6 bases). This CDR3 contains 15 residues. Per germline, CDR1 SQVTM and CDR2 ANQGSEA.

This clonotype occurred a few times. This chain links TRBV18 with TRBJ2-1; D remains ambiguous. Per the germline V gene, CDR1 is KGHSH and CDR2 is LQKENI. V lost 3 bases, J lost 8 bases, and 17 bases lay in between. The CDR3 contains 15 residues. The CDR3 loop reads CASSPVNSTVDEQFF. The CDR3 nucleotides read TGTGCCAGCTCACCGGTGAATTCAACGGTAGATGAGCAGTTCTTC.

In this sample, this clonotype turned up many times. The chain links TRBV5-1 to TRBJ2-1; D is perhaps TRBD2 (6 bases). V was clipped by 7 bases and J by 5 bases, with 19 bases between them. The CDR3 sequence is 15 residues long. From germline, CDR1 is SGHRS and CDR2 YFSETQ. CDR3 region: CASGGSLAQHNEQFF. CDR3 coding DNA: TGCGCCAGCGGGGGAAGCCTAGCGCAACACAATGAGCAGTTCTTC.

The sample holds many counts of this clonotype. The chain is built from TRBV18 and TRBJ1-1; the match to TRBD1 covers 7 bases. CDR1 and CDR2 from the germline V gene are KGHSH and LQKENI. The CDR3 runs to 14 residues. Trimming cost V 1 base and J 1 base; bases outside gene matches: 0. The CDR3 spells CASSPQGANTEAFF. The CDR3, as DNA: TGTGCCAGCTCACCACAGGGGGCGAACACTGAAGCTTTCTTT.